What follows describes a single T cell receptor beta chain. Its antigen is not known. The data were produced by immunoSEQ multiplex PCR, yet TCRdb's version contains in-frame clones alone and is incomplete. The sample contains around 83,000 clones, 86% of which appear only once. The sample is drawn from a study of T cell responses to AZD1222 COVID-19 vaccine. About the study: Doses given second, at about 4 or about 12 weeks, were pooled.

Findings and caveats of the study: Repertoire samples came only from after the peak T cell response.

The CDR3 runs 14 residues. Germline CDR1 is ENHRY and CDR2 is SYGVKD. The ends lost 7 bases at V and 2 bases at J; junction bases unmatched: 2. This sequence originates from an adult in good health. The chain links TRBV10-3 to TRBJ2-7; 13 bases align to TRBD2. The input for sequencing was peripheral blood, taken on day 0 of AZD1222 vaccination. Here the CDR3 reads CAIKGLAGAYEQYF. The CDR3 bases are TGTGCCATCAAAGGACTAGCGGGGGCCTACGAGCAGTACTTC.